Listed below are T cell receptor beta chains from one sample, sequenced in a study of T cell responses to AZD1222 COVID-19 vaccine. Clones were sequenced by immunoSEQ multiplex PCR, and TCRdb holds only the in-frame ones, with some missing. The data hold 100,000 to 120,000 clones, with roughly nine tenths observed a single time. The sample here was peripheral blood, taken on day 0 of AZD1222 vaccination. These TCRs come from an adult in good health. The CDR3 runs from the conserved cysteine through the conserved F or W. D genes are given only for firm matches. Rows may omit the clone size; those that give it use once, few, many or a size class.

v_gene	d_gene	abundance	j_gene	CDR3nt	CDR3aa
TRBV7-9	-	few	TRBJ2-7	TGTGCCAGCAGCCGGGATGGGCACCAACGAGGAGAGCAGTACTTC	CASSRDGHQRGEQYF
TRBV6-2/TRBV6-3	-	-	TRBJ2-3	TGTGCCAGCAGTACCTACAGGCAGATCAGCACAGATACGCAGTATTTT	CASSTYRQISTDTQYF
TRBV18	-	-	TRBJ2-5	TGTGCCAGCTCACCACCGGGCAGGCTTTACCAAGAGACCCAGTACTTC	CASSPPGRLYQETQYF
TRBV7-2	TRBD2	few	TRBJ2-7	TGTGCCAGCAGCATTAGCGGGGAGTCCCGTACCTACGAGCAGTACTTC	CASSISGESRTYEQYF
TRBV28	TRBD1	-	TRBJ1-2	TGTGCCAGCAGTTTGGGGACAGGAGGAGGGGGTAAATATGGCTACACCTTC	CASSLGTGGGGKYGYTF
TRBV28	TRBD1	-	TRBJ2-2	TGTGCCAGCAGGCGACAGGGAAGCACCGGGGAGCTGTTTTTT	CASRRQGSTGELFF
TRBV6-5	TRBD1	-	TRBJ2-7	TGTGCCACCTTGCTGACAGGGGCGGACTACGAGCAGTACTTC	CATLLTGADYEQYF
TRBV29-1	-	few	TRBJ1-1	TGCAGCGCTCAACGGGGGCCCTCTGAAGCTTTCTTT	CSAQRGPSEAFF
TRBV2	-	-	TRBJ2-5	TGTGCCAGCAGGGTGACGGGACATGGAGGAGAGACCCAGTACTTC	CASRVTGHGGETQYF
TRBV6-5	-	-	TRBJ1-1	TGTGCCAGCACTAAGGAAGTATTTGAAGCTTTCTTT	CASTKEVFEAFF
TRBV4-3	-	-	TRBJ1-6	TGCGCCAGCAGCCAAGAGAGGAGGCAGGGGTCCCTCCACTTT	CASSQERRQGSLHF
TRBV3-1/TRBV3-2	-	-	TRBJ1-5	TGTGCCAGCAGCCAAGGCCAGTCGCAGCCCCAGCATTTT	CASSQGQSQPQHF
TRBV29-1	-	-	TRBJ1-5	TGCAGCGTTGCGGATAGGGACCAGCCCCAGCATTTT	CSVADRDQPQHF
TRBV5-6	-	-	TRBJ1-3	TGTGCCAGCGCACTCTGGGGGAACGGAAACACCATATATTTT	CASALWGNGNTIYF
TRBV5-1	TRBD2	once	TRBJ2-3	TGCGCCAGCTGCATAGCGGGAGGGCGGATCACAGATACGCAGTATTTT	CASCIAGGRITDTQYF
TRBV11-1	TRBD1	-	TRBJ1-2	TGTGCCAGCAGCTTCTCGGGACAGGGCAACTATGGCTACACCTTC	CASSFSGQGNYGYTF
TRBV5-1	-	-	TRBJ2-2	TGCGCCAGCAGCTTGGACAGGAACACCGGGGAGCTGTTTTTT	CASSLDRNTGELFF
TRBV9	TRBD2	-	TRBJ2-7	TGTGCCAGCAGCCTAGATCCTAGCGGGAGAGGGTACGAGCAGTACTTC	CASSLDPSGRGYEQYF